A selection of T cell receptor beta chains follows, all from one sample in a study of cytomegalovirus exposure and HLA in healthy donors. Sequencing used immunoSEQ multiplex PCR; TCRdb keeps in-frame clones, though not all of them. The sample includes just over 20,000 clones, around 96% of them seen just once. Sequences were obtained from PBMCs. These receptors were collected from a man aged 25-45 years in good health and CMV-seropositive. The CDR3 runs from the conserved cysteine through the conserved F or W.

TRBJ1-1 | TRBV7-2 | CASSLHGTGLMNTEAFF
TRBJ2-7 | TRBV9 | CASSVETGGTYEQYF
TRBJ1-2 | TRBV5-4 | CASSQDRGDYGYTF
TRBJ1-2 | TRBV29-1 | CSVVRAANYGYTF
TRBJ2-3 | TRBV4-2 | CASSQDSLAGPTDTQYF
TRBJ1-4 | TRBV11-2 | CASSKRTGVPEKLFF
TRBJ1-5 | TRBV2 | CASRNRGGYQPQHF
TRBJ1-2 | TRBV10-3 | CAISGTGVGYTF
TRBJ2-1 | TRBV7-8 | CAGRDGTSGETSYNEQFF
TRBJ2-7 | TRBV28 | CASSLLLAGVGEQYF
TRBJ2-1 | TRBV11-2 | CASSKPSPGAGEQFF
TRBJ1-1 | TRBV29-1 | CSVGGRGNMNTEAFF
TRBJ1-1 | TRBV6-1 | CASSAGMGSTEAFF
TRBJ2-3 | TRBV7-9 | CASSATGTRTDTQYF
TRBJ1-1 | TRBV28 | CASSLGQRGTEAFF
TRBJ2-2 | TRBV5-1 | CASSLRPERTGELFF
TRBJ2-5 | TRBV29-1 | CSVVRSQETQYF